Given below is one TCR beta chain in context. This receptor's antigen is unknown. Per-base quality was not reported, and no clone a single base away is much larger than it. These data are taken from a study of blood T cells in healthy people across ages (dated by TCRdb to about 2015). Some background on the complete study: Template switching captured roughly one uniquely barcoded TCR beta cDNA molecule per two T cells in model experiments. The study analyzed two additional independent replicas of 1 million unique cDNA reads from the same blood draw for two donors, one aged 18 to 29 and one aged 80 or older. The donors were split into four age groups: young (average about 16 years), middle-aged (about 40), aged (over 55) and long-lived (roughly 88). Using deep sequencing normalized with unique cDNA molecular identifiers, the study measured how TCR beta repertoire diversity changes with age. To avoid experimental bias, donors of different ages were randomly spread across the sequencing lanes.

The germline V end is reduced by 3 bases and the J end by 4 bases; junction bases left unmatched: 12. The CDR3 holds 16 amino acids from the cysteine to the phenylalanine. The retained sequence is limited to the CDR3, 48 bases, with the frame set at the first base. The germline V gene sets CDR1 to MDHEN and CDR2 to SYDVKM. The donors were around 39 Caucasian individuals from Russia, aged 6 to 90 years, who were systemically healthy. Each donor gave ten milliliters of peripheral blood, collected into EDTA-treated Vacutainer tubes. PBMCs were isolated by Ficoll-Paque density-gradient centrifugation, with at least 7 million obtained per sample. Total RNA, at least 5 micrograms per sample, was extracted from PBMCs with Trizol reagent. The percentages of naive CD45RAhigh/CD27high T cells were determined by flow cytometry on a PBMC aliquot from every donor. On the study overall, not on this receptor specifically: Bulk unsorted PBMC profiling prevented conclusive comparison of naive and antigen-experienced compartments. Total diversity estimates from one million sequenced T cells were considered lower bounds and underestimates. Compared with the aged group, the long-lived group had more naive CD4+ T cells, fewer expanded clones and increased TCR diversity, suggesting age selection. Observed TCR beta diversity correlated strongly with the percentage of naive T cells measured by flow cytometry. As age increased, observed TCR beta diversity per million T cells dropped in a roughly linear way, and a significant reduction was already evident by age around 41. Because the CMV infection status of the donors was unknown, age-related changes in expanded clonotypes may potentially have been confounded.

Receptor libraries were prepared by 5' RACE. The sample was run on an Illumina HiSeq 2500. A second PCR of roughly 6 to 12 cycles was performed with a sample-barcoded 5' primer and a J-beta primer mix. A template-switch 5' adaptor carrying 12 random nucleotides introduced a unique molecular identifier onto each TCR beta cDNA molecule. At least 2.5 million CDR3-containing paired-end reads were obtained from each sample. The Mint cDNA synthesis kit, primed by a TRBC-specific oligonucleotide, was used to synthesize first-strand cDNA from all RNA. All cDNA was treated with uracil-DNA glycosylase and then went through a first 18-cycle PCR with the universal primers M1SS and BC2_uni_R. The original pipeline was this. For normalization, 1 million high-quality reads were randomly selected from each sample, with every read carrying a distinct molecular identifier. Instead of being binned into consensus sequences, reads with shared molecular identifiers were discarded. MiTCR, with a Q25 quality threshold and the strictest error-elimination algorithm, was used for CDR3 identification, clonotype clustering and error correction. A nonparametric unseen species model with Euler transformation was used to estimate a lower bound on total TCR beta diversity. Using fastp at Q25 and MiXCR, TCRdb reprocessed the public reads and kept productive beta chains. A single entry per CDR3 protein holds the most common genes and DNA from its merged rows. The V and J calls shown here were made by TCRdb, not taken from the authors' results. The sample contains hundreds of thousands of distinct CDR3 sequences, more than 45% of them found a single time. Over 20% of the sample is held by the ten biggest clonotypes.

This TCR was recovered from a man aged 30-40 years in good health. In this chain, TRBV28 is recombined with TRBJ2-7; the central 7 bases match TRBD1. The sequenced sample was blood. CDR3 reads: CASSFRWGQPPYEQYF. Read as DNA, the sequence is TGTGCCAGCAGTTTTAGGTGGGGACAGCCCCCGTACGAGCAGTACTTC.